The source of this TCR beta chain is a study of graft-versus-host responses after intestinal transplantation. Study details: The recipients all started with anti-thymocyte globulin induction and then took tacrolimus and steroids for about 3 years. General study points: The study associated peak circulating GvH clone levels with early post-transplant HvG declines. Recipient marrow harbored GvH clones, some of which surfaced first in ileum or blood.

V lost 3 bases, J lost 3 bases, and 17 bases lay in between. CDR3 size: 16 residues. CDR1 is LGHNT, CDR2 FRNRAP, per germline. To note about this clone: Antigen: not known.

Data came from immunoSEQ multiplex PCR; TCRdb stores just in-frame clones and leaves some out. The profile shows 88,000 or so clones, roughly 88% of them singletons. This clonotype was sampled from a human donor who received an intestinal transplant. This rearrangement joins TRBV12-5 to TRBJ2-5, with D possibly TRBD2 on 6 matching bases. The sample in question was unstimulated CD4+ T cells sorted from spleen or lymph node cells, obtained before intestinal transplant. CDR3 sequence reads: CASGLAGRILKETQYF. CDR3 bases: TGTGCTAGTGGTTTAGCGGGCCGAATCCTGAAAGAGACCCAGTACTTC.